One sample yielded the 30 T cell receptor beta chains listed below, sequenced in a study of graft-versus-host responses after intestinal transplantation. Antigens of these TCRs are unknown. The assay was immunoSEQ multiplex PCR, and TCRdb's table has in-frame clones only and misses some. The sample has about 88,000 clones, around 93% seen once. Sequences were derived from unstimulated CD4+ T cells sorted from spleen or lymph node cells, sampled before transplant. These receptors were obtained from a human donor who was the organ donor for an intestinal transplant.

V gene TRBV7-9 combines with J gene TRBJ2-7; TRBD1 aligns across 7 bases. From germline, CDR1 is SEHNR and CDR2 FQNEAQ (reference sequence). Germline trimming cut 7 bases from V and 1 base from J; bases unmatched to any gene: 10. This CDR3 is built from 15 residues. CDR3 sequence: CASNPTGTGSYEQYF. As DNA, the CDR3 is TGTGCCAGCAACCCGACAGGGACGGGATCCTACGAGCAGTACTTC.

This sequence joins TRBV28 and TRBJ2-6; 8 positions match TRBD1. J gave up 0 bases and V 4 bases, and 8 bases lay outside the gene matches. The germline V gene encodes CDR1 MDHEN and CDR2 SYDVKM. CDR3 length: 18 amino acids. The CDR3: CASSSAGTGVSGANVLTF. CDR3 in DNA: TGTGCCAGCAGTTCAGCCGGGACAGGTGTCTCTGGGGCCAACGTCCTGACTTTC. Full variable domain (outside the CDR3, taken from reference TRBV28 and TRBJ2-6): DVKVTQSSRYLVKRTGEKVFLECVQDMDHENMFWYRQDPGLGLRLIYFSYDVKMKEKGDIPEGYSVSREKKERFSLILESASTNQTSMYLCASSSAGTGVSGANVLTFGAGSRLTVL.

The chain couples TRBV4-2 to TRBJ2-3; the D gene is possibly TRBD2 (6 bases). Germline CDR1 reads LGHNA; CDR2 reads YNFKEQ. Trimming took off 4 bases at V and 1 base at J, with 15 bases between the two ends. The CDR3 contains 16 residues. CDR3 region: CASSLAEGLGTDTQYF. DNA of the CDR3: TGTGCCAGCAGCCTCGCGGAGGGGCTGGGCACAGATACGCAGTATTTT.

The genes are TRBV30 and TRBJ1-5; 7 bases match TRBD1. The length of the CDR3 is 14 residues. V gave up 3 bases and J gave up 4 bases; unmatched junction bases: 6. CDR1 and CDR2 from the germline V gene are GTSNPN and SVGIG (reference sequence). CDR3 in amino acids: CAWSLGQLNQPQHF. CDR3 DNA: TGTGCCTGGAGCCTGGGACAGCTAAATCAGCCCCAGCATTTT.

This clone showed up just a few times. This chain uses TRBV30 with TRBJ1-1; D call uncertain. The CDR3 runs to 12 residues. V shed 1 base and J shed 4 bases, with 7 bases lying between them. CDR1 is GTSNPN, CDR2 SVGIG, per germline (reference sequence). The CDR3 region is CAWSAAGTEAFF. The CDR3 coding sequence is TGTGCCTGGAGTGCGGCGGGCACTGAAGCTTTCTTT.

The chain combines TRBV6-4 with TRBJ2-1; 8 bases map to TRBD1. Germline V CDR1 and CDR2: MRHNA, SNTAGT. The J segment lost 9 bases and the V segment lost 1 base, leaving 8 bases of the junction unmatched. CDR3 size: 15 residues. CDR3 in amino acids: CASSDFPDRDSEQFF. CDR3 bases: TGTGCCAGCAGTGACTTTCCGGACAGGGACAGTGAGCAGTTCTTC.

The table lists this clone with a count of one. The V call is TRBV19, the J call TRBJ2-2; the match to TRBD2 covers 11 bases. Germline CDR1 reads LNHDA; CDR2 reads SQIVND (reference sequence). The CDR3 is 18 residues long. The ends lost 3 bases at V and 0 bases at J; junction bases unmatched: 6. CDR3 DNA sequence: TGTGCCAGTAGTATCCATAGCGGGAGGGCCGCGAACACCGGGGAGCTGTTTTTT. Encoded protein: CASSIHSGRAANTGELFF.

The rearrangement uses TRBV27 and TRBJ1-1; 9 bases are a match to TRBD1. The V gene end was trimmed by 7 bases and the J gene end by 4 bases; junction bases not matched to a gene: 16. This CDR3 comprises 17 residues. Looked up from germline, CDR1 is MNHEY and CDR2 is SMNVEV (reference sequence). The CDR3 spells CASKVRRGQGGVTEAFF. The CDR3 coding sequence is TGTGCCAGCAAGGTTCGGAGGGGACAGGGCGGAGTCACTGAAGCTTTCTTT.

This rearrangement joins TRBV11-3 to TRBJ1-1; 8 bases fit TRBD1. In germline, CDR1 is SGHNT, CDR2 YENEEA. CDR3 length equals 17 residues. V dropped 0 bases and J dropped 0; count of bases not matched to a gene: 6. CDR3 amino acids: CASSLDRQGAMNTEAFF. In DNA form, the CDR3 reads TGTGCCAGCAGCTTAGACAGGCAGGGGGCTATGAACACTGAAGCTTTCTTT.

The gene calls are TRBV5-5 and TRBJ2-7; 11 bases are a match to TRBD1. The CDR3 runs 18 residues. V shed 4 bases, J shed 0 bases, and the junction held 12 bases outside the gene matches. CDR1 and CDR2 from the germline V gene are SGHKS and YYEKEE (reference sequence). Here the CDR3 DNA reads TGTGCCAGCAGCCGCCCGGGACAGGGGGATACCATCTCCTACGAGCAGTACTTC. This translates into CASSRPGQGDTISYEQYF.

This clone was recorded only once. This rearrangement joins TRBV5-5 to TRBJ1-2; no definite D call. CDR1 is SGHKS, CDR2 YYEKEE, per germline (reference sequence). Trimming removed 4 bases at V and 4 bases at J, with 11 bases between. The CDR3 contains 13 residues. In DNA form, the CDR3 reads TGTGCCAGCAGCCTCCTAGACGGCTATGGCTACACCTTC. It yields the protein CASSLLDGYGYTF.

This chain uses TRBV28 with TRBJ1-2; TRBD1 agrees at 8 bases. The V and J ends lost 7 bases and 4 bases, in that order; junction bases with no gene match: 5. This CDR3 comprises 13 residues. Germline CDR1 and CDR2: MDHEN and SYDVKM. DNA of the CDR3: TGTGCCAGCACAAGAGACAGGGGCTATGGCTACACCTTC. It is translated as CASTRDRGYGYTF.

CDR3 bases: TGCAGCGCCCATGGGGGGGCTAACTATGGCTACACCTTC. Its protein is CSAHGGANYGYTF. The gene calls are TRBV29-1 and TRBJ1-2; TRBD1 might be the D (5 bases). The CDR3 is 13 amino acids. V lost 7 bases and J lost 0, with 12 bases in between. In germline, CDR1 is SQVTM, CDR2 ANQGSEA. The whole variable domain, filled in from reference TRBV29-1 and TRBJ1-2, reads SAVISQKPSRDICQRGTSLTIQCQVDSQVTMMFWYRQQPGQSLTLIATANQGSEATYESGFVIDKFPISRPNLTFSTLTVSNMSPEDSSIYLCSAHGGANYGYTFGSGTRLTVV.

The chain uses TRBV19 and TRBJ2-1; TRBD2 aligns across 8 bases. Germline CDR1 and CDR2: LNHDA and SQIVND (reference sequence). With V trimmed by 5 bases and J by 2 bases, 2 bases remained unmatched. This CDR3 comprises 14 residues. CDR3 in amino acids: CASSPTSAYNEQFF. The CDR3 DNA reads TGTGCCAGTAGTCCGACTAGCGCCTACAATGAGCAGTTCTTC.

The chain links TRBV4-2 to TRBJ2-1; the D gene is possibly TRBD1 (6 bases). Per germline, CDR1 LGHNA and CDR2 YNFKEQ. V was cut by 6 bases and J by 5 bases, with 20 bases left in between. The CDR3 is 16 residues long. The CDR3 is CASSSTGLKINNEQFF. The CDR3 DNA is TGTGCCAGCAGTTCAACAGGGTTAAAGATTAACAATGAGCAGTTCTTC.

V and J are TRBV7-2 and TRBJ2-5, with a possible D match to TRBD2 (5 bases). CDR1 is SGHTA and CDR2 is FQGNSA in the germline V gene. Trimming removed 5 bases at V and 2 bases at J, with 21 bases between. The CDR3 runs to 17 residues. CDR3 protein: CASSQKGRSSWQETQYF. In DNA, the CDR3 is TGTGCCAGCAGCCAAAAAGGGAGATCTAGCTGGCAAGAGACCCAGTACTTC.

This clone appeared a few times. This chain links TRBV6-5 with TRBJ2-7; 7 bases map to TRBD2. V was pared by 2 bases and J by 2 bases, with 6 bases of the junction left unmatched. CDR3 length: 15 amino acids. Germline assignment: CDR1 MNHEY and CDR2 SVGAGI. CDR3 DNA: TGTGCCAGCAGTTACCAGCGGGACCCCACCTACGAGCAGTACTTC. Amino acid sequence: CASSYQRDPTYEQYF.

The CDR3 region has the DNA TGTGCCAGCAGTTACGGGACAGGGGGCAATCAGCCCCAGCATTTT. This translates into CASSYGTGGNQPQHF. The chain uses TRBV6-5 and TRBJ1-5; the match to TRBD1 covers 10 bases. The CDR3 totals 15 residues. CDR1 and CDR2 (germline): MNHEY, SVGAGI. The V segment lost 2 bases and the J segment 2 bases; nucleotides outside the gene matches: 0.

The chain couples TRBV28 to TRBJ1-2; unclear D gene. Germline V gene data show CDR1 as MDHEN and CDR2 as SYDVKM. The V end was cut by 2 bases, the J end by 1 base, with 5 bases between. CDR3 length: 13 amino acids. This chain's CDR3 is CASSLPFNYGYTF. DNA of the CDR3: TGTGCCAGCAGTTTACCCTTTAACTATGGCTACACCTTC.

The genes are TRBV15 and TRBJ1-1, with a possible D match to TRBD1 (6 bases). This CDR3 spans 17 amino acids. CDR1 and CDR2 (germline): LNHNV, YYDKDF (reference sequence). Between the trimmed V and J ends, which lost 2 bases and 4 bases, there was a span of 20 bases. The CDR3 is CATSRRRATGIGTEAFF. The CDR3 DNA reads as TGTGCCACCAGCAGACGACGAGCCACAGGGATCGGCACTGAAGCTTTCTTT. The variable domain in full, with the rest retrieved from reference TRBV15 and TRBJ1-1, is DAMVIQNPRYQVTQFGKPVTLSCSQTLNHNVMYWYQQKSSQAPKLLFHYYDKDFNNEADTPDNFQSRRPNTSFCFLDIRSPGLGDTAMYLCATSRRRATGIGTEAFFGQGTRLTVV.

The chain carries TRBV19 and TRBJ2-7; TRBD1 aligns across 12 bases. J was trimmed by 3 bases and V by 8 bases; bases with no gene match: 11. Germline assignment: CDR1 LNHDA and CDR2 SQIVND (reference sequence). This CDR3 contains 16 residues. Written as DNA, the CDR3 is TGTGCCAGTTCCCTATCCGGGACAGGGGGCTTCTACGAGCAGTACTTC. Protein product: CASSLSGTGGFYEQYF. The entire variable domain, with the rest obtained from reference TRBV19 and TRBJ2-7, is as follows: DGGITQSPKYLFRKEGQNVTLSCEQNLNHDAMYWYRQDPGQGLRLIYYSQIVNDFQKGDIAEGYSVSREKKESFPLTVTSAQKNPTAFYLCASSLSGTGGFYEQYFGPGTRLTVT.

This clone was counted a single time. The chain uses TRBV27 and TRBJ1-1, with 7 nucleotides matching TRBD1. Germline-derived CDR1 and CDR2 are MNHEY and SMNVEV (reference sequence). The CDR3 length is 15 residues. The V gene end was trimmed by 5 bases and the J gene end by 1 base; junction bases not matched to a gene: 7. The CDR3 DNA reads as TGTGCCAGCAGTCTATACAGGGGACCGAACACTGAAGCTTTCTTT. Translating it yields CASSLYRGPNTEAFF.

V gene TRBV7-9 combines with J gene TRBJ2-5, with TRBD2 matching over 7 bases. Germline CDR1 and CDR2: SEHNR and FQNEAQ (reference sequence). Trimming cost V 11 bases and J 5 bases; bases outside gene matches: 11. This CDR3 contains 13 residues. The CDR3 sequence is CAPTSYPLETQYF. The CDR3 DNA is TGTGCCCCGACTAGCTACCCCCTGGAGACCCAGTACTTC. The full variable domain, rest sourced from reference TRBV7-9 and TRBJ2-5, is DTGVSQNPRHKITKRGQNVTFRCDPISEHNRLYWYRQTLGQGPEFLTYFQNEAQLEKSRLLSDRFSAERPKGSFSTLEIQRTEQGDSAMYLCAPTSYPLETQYFGPGTRLLVL.

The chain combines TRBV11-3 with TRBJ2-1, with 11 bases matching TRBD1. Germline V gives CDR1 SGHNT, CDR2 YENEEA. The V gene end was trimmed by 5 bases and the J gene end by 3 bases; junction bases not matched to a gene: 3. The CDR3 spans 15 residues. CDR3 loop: CASSRDRGGYNEQFF. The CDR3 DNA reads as TGTGCCAGCAGCCGGGACAGGGGGGGCTACAATGAGCAGTTCTTC.

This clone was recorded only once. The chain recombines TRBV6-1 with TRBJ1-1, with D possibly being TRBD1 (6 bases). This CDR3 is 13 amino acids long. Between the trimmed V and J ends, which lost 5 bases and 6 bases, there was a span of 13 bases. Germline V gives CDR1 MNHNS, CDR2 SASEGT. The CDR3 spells CASSSTGRSEAFF. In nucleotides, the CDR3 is TGTGCCAGCAGTTCTACAGGGCGGTCTGAAGCTTTCTTT.

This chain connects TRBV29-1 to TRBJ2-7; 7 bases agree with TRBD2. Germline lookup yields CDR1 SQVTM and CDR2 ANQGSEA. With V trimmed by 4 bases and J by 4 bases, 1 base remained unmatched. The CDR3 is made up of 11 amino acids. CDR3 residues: CSVGEGYEQYF. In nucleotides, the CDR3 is TGCAGCGTTGGGGAGGGGTACGAGCAGTACTTC.

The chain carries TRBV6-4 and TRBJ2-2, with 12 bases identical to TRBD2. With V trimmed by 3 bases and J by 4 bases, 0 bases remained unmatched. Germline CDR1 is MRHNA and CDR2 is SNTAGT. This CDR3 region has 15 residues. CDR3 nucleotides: TGTGCCAGCAGTGAGACTAGCGGGGGCACCGGGGAGCTGTTTTTT. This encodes CASSETSGGTGELFF.

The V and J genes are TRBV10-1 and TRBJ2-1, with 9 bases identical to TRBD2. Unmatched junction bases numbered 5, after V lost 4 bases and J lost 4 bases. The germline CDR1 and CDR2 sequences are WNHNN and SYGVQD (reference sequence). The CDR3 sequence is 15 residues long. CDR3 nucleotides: TGCGCCAGCAGTGCTGCGGGGGGGTCTTACAATGAGCAGTTCTTC. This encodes CASSAAGGSYNEQFF.

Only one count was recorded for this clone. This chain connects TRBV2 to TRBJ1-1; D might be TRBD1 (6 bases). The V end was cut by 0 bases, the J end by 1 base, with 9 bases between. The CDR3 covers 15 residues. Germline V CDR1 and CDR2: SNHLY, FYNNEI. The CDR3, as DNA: TGTGCCAGCAGTGAAGCTAGGACAGAGAACACTGAAGCTTTCTTT. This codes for CASSEARTENTEAFF.

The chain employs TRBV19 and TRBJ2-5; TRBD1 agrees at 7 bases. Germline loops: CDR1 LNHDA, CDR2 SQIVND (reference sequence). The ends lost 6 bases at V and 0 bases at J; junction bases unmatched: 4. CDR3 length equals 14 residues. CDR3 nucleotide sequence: TGTGCCAGTAGAAAGGGACAGAACCAAGAGACCCAGTACTTC. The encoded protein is CASRKGQNQETQYF.